This TCR beta chain came from a study of blood T cell repertoires in COVID-19. The overall study: Acute and convalescent COVID-19 specimens originated in the United States, Italy and Spain. Sources were T cells, B-cell-depleted T cells, or PBMCs; the material itself was cDNA or gDNA.

CDR1 and CDR2 (germline): GTSNPN, SVGIG (reference sequence). The CDR3 length is 11 residues. The ends were cut back, 0 bases at V and 8 bases at J, with 4 bases in the middle. Per the study methods: Reference gene primer amplification in the assay estimated nucleated cell counts. Profiling relied on immunoSEQ multiplex PCR, and the TCRdb table lists in-frame clones only, not all of them. V, J and clone size were drawn from that table, and D and trimming were deduced from the DNA. The table includes some 160,000 clones, more than 65% detected once. The source is a woman over 75 with acute or convalescent COVID-19. Sequenced sample: peripheral blood. The chain has TRBV30 and TRBJ1-4; D remains ambiguous. CDR3 bases: TGTGCCTGGAGTGTACGGGAAAAACTGTTTTTT. Translation: CAWSVREKLFF.